The next 2 T cell receptor beta chains were all read from a single sample in a study of vaccination and CD4 T cells after COVID-19. These TCRs are of unknown antigen specificity. Documented time point: late sampling 161 to 241 days after vaccination in three convalescent patients. Treatment noted: roughly nine-day PBMC culture with coronavirus spike peptide pools or control peptides (ViraFEST assay). Sequenced with the Oncomine TCR Beta short-read assay was DNA taken from cultured CD4+ T cells. MiXCR, run by TCRdb on the PCR reads, gives a single entry per CDR3 protein. This table holds about 20,000 distinct CDR3 sequences, less than 40% found once. Sequences were derived from CD4+ T cells from blood, cultured in vitro, sampled about 7 months after SARS-CoV-2 vaccination. These receptors all stem from a human donor who had recovered from COVID-19.

This chain joins TRBV20-1 and TRBJ2-3, with D uncertain. This CDR3 is 15 amino acids long. Looked up from germline, CDR1 is DFQATT and CDR2 is SNEGSKA (reference sequence). The germline V and J ends were trimmed by 1 base and 1 base, with 12 bases remaining between them. The CDR3 is CSARAPSAGTDTQYF. In nucleotides, the CDR3 is TGCAGTGCTAGAGCCCCCTCGGCGGGCACAGATACGCAGTATTTT.

This clonotype was detected a few times. The rearrangement links TRBV6-4 to TRBJ1-1, with D hard to call. Trimming took off 4 bases at V and 2 bases at J, with 8 bases between the two ends. The CDR3 is 13 residues long. Germline CDR1 and CDR2: MRHNA and SNTAGT. The CDR3: CASSVRTNTEAFF. The DNA for the CDR3 is TGTGCCAGCAGTGTTCGCACCAACACTGAAGCTTTCTTT.